The clone carrying this T cell receptor (beta chain) was found a few times. One entry per CDR3 protein, called by TCRdb with MiXCR from the RT-PCR reads. The sample lists about 680,000 distinct CDR3 sequences, about 14% occurring once. This CDR3 is 13 amino acids long. Germline V gene data show CDR1 as MNHEY and CDR2 as SMNVEV (reference sequence). The V end was cut by 0 bases, the J end by 7 bases, with 9 bases between. This chain links TRBV27 with TRBJ1-1; D gene uncertain. The sample consisted of memory CD4+ T cells from blood. The sequence was collected from a female donor in good health, serving as a healthy control. The CDR3, as DNA: TGTGCCAGCAGTTTATCGATTCGACTTGAAGCTTTCTTT. This codes for CASSLSIRLEAFF.